Sample share makes the clone carrying this T cell receptor beta chain medium-sized (0.01 to 0.1%). Methods used by the authors: Nucleated cell number was recorded as an estimate derived from reference gene primer amplification. Profiling relied on immunoSEQ multiplex PCR, and the TCRdb table lists in-frame clones only, not all of them. That table is the source of V, J and clone size, and D and trimming were worked out from the DNA. The sample lists fewer than 50,000 clones, about 83% seen once, with approximately 15% in the top ten. This specimen comes from a study of blood T cell repertoires in COVID-19. For the study at large: COVID-19 samples collected from the United States, Italy and Spain covered acute and convalescent phases. The analysed material was cDNA or gDNA that came from T cells, B-cell-depleted T cells, or PBMCs.

Germline V gene lookup returns CDR1 MNHNS and CDR2 SASEGT. The V and J ends lost 3 bases and 5 bases, in that order; junction bases with no gene match: 2. CDR3 size: 14 residues. Sequencing was done on a sample of peripheral blood. This chain links TRBV6-1 with TRBJ2-3; 10 nucleotides line up with TRBD1. The receptor was derived from a human donor in a cohort sampled during active COVID-19. CDR3 coding DNA: TGTGCCAGCAGTGAGGGACAGGGGAGAGATACGCAGTATTTT. Translated: CASSEGQGRDTQYF.